The 2 T cell receptor beta chains listed next were all sequenced from one sample in a study of blood T cell repertoires in COVID-19. Libraries were prepared by immunoSEQ multiplex PCR; TCRdb keeps only in-frame clonotypes and omits some of them. This sample has roughly 200,000 clones, with approximately 84% found just once. The sequencing sample was made of peripheral blood. The receptors here all came from a woman older than 75 with acute or convalescent COVID-19.

This clone was picked up one time. The rearrangement uses TRBV5-4 and TRBJ2-2, with TRBD2 identical over 7 bases. Germline CDR1 reads SGHNT; CDR2 reads YYREEE (reference sequence). V lost 0 bases and J lost 6; bases outside the gene matches: 5. The CDR3 contains 15 residues. CDR3 amino acids: CASSLVGGSAGELFF. The CDR3 DNA is TGTGCCAGCAGCTTGGTCGGGGGGAGTGCCGGGGAGCTGTTTTTT.

This rearrangement joins TRBV6-5 to TRBJ1-2; maybe TRBD1 (6 bases). The CDR3 covers 13 residues. Trimming took off 8 bases at V and 3 bases at J, with 13 bases between the two ends. From germline, CDR1 is MNHEY and CDR2 SVGAGI. Here the CDR3 DNA reads TGTGCCAGCGGCAGGGGTCCTGACTATGGCTACACCTTC. It translates to CASGRGPDYGYTF.